These 19 T cell receptor beta chains were sequenced from one sample in a study of tumor-infiltrating lymphocytes in primary liver carcinoma. Production of TCR beta cDNA used 500 ng total RNA together with a constant-region primer. Libraries of TCR beta came from three nested multiplex PCR rounds with slightly modified ARM-PCR. The opening two PCR rounds, 10 cycles each, paired TRBV1-TRBV30 forward primers with a C-beta reverse primer. TCRdb reprocessed the multiplex PCR reads via MiXCR and lists one record per CDR3 protein. The repertoire holds about 180,000 distinct CDR3 sequences, with 50% to 75% as singletons. Unsorted whole blood yielded blood RNA, and germline DNA was extracted as well. Sequenced material: peripheral blood. The receptors derive from a man aged 40-50 years with primary liver carcinoma and hepatitis B virus infection.

This clonotype was counted a single time. The CDR3 loop reads CASSLAVLGTDTQYF. CDR3 in DNA: TGCGCCAGCAGTTTAGCGGTACTCGGCACAGATACGCAGTATTTT. V gene TRBV10-2 combines with J gene TRBJ2-3, with a weak D call TRBD2 (6 bases). V was pared by 5 bases and J by 1 base, with 13 bases between. The CDR3 length is 15 residues. The germline V gene encodes CDR1 WSHSY and CDR2 SAAADI.

Comment on this clonotype: One end of the junction fails to match germline, which may point to a read error. The chain recombines TRBV11-2 with TRBJ2-3; 13 nucleotides line up with TRBD2. CDR1 and CDR2 from the germline V gene are SGHAT and FQNNGV. This CDR3 contains 18 residues. Here the CDR3 reads CASIMGTSGKTSTDTQYF. The CDR3 DNA reads as TGCGCCAGCATCATGGGGACTAGCGGGAAAACTAGCACAGATACGCAGTATTTT. The complete variable domain, with remaining parts taken from reference TRBV11-2 and TRBJ2-3, reads EAGVAQSPRYKIIEKRQSVAFWCNPISGHATLYWYQQILGQGPKLLIQFQNNGVVDDSQLPKDRFSAERLKGVDSTLKIQPAKLEDSAVYLCASIMGTSGKTSTDTQYFGPGTRLTVL.

Note on this clonotype: Just one base apart from a much larger clone, this may be a read error. The J gene is TRBJ2-3, the V gene TRBV29-1, with D unclear. Per the germline V gene, CDR1 is SQVTM and CDR2 is ANQGSEA. V lost 8 bases, J lost 4 bases, and 7 bases lay in between. This CDR3 has 10 residues. The DNA of the CDR3 is TGCAGCCTTAGCTCAGATACGCAGTATTTT. It encodes CSLSSDTQYF.

A word on this clonotype: A much bigger clone sits one base away, suggesting this may be a read error. No conserved phenylalanine or tryptophan is present at the end of the CDR3, so a read error is the likely explanation. The V and J genes are TRBV29-1 and TRBJ2-1; D is undetermined. V was clipped by 5 bases and J by 2 bases, with 10 bases between them. Per the germline V gene, CDR1 is SQVTM and CDR2 is ANQGSEA. This CDR3 is built from 13 residues. The CDR3 region has the DNA TGCAGCGTTACCTTGAGAACCTACAATGAGCAGTTCCTC. Its protein is CSVTLRTYNEQFL.

This clonotype has more than one count but fewer than ten. This chain links TRBV6-5 with TRBJ2-1; 8 nucleotides line up with TRBD1. The J segment lost 3 bases and the V segment lost 2 bases, leaving 3 bases of the junction unmatched. CDR1 and CDR2 from the germline V gene are MNHEY and SVGAGI. The CDR3 spans 15 residues. CDR3 in amino acids: CASSYRTGNYNEQFF. Written as DNA, the CDR3 is TGTGCCAGCAGTTACCGGACAGGGAACTACAATGAGCAGTTCTTC.

J is TRBJ2-3 and V is TRBV11-2, with TRBD2 matching 11 bases. Trimming took 4 bases from V and 5 from J; bases not matched to a gene: 8. This CDR3 is built from 16 residues. Germline V gives CDR1 SGHAT, CDR2 FQNNGV. The DNA for the CDR3 is TGTGCCAGCAGCTCCTTCGGGACTAGCGGAGAAGATACGCAGTATTTT. It yields the protein CASSSFGTSGEDTQYF.

For this clonotype: This may come from a read error, since a much larger clone is one base off. The chain carries TRBV11-1 and TRBJ2-1; the match to TRBD1 covers 8 bases. J was trimmed by 7 bases and V by 9 bases; bases with no gene match: 14. The CDR3 totals 15 residues. Germline V CDR1 and CDR2: SGHAT, FQDESV (reference sequence). CDR3 DNA sequence: TGTGCCAGAAGGCCGACAGGGGAAGAGAGGAATGAGCAGTTCTTC. Its protein product is CARRPTGEERNEQFF.

V and J are TRBV6-1 and TRBJ2-7, with 8 nucleotides matching TRBD1. This CDR3 has 13 residues. The V and J ends lost 7 bases and 3 bases, in that order; junction bases with no gene match: 5. Germline V gene lookup returns CDR1 MNHNS and CDR2 SASEGT. The CDR3 is CASKTGANYEQYF. CDR3 DNA: TGTGCCAGCAAGACAGGGGCCAACTACGAGCAGTACTTC.

A word on this clonotype: It may be a read error: a sequence one base away is much more abundant. The chain is built from TRBV29-1 and TRBJ2-7, with 7 bases that match TRBD2. This CDR3 spans 15 amino acids. Germline CDR1 and CDR2: SQVTM and ANQGSEA. Here the CDR3 reads CSIEAISGFTYEQYF. For the CDR3, the DNA is TGCAGCATTGAAGCTATTAGCGGGTTTACCTACGAGCAGTACTTC.

This clonotype appeared a few times. The chain employs TRBV12-3 or TRBV12-4 and TRBJ2-7, with 7 bases fitting TRBD2. This CDR3 contains 14 residues. With V trimmed by 2 bases and J by 0 bases, 1 base remained unmatched. CDR3 sequence: CASSLQRDSYEQYF. The CDR3, as DNA: TGTGCCAGCAGTTTACAGCGGGACTCCTACGAGCAGTACTTC.

The chain employs TRBV29-1 and TRBJ1-2; 7 bases are shared with TRBD1. J gave up 5 bases and V 4 bases, and 4 bases lay outside the gene matches. Germline-derived CDR1 and CDR2 are SQVTM and ANQGSEA. The CDR3 runs to 12 residues. The CDR3 sequence: CSVGTGTYGYTF. The CDR3 DNA follows: TGCAGCGTTGGGACAGGCACTTATGGCTACACCTTC.

This chain links TRBV11-2 with TRBJ2-7; D is ambiguous. CDR3 length equals 15 residues. Trimming cost V 8 bases and J 6 bases, with 23 bases left between them. CDR1 and CDR2 (germline): SGHAT, FQNNGV. CDR3 nucleotide sequence: TGTGCCAGCGGCCTGTGGTCAGGCCCCTCAAGCGAGCAGTACTTC. The encoded protein is CASGLWSGPSSEQYF.

Concerning this clonotype: A junction end diverges from the germline sequence, so it may reflect a read error. The genes are TRBV4-1 and TRBJ1-2; D gene ambiguous. Germline loops: CDR1 MGHRA, CDR2 YSYEKL. CDR3 length equals 9 residues. The CDR3 DNA is TGCGCCAGCATACCTGGCCACACCTTC. Translation: CASIPGHTF.

The chain has TRBV21-1 and TRBJ2-7; the listed D gene, TRBD1, was not tested against the DNA. TRBV21-1 is annotated as a pseudogene. This CDR3 contains 15 residues. DNA of the CDR3: TGTGCCAGTAGCACAGACAGGGAGGAACCATACGAGCAGTACTTC. Protein: CASSTDREEPYEQYF.

V is TRBV28 and J is TRBJ2-7; no clear D. V dropped 5 bases and J dropped 5 bases, with 4 bases sitting between them. The CDR3 totals 10 residues. The V gene's germline CDR1 is MDHEN and CDR2 SYDVKM. The chain's CDR3 is CASSMNEQYF. CDR3 DNA: TGTGCCAGCAGTATGAACGAGCAGTACTTC.

This chain connects TRBV4-2 to TRBJ2-7, with D maybe TRBD2 (7 bases). Deletions cut 5 bases from V and 5 bases from J, with 22 bases between. The CDR3 contains 16 residues. Germline lookup yields CDR1 LGHNA and CDR2 YNFKEQ. CDR3: CASSSQRGGLAHEQYF. The CDR3 coding sequence is TGTGCCAGCAGCTCCCAAAGGGGGGGGCTAGCGCACGAGCAGTACTTC.

A remark on this clonotype: This may stem from a read error, because a much larger clone lies one nucleotide away. This rearrangement joins TRBV11-2 to TRBJ1-1; no reliable D call. CDR3 length equals 14 residues. V was trimmed by 7 bases and J by 1 base, leaving 13 bases between them. CDR1 SGHAT and CDR2 FQNNGV come from the germline V gene. CDR3 in DNA: TGTGCCAGCAAAGCGGACTGGTCGAACACTGAAGCTTTCTTT. Protein product: CASKADWSNTEAFF.

The rearrangement links TRBV5-1 to TRBJ1-4, with D possibly being TRBD1 (6 bases). Trimming cost V 4 bases and J 0 bases, with 13 bases left between them. The CDR3 totals 16 residues. Germline lookup yields CDR1 SGHRS and CDR2 YFSETQ. CDR3 coding DNA: TGCGCCAGCAGCGTTTCAGGGGCCGCAACTAATGAAAAACTGTTTTTT. Translating gives CASSVSGAATNEKLFF.

The chain is built from TRBV10-3 and TRBJ1-1; D is perhaps TRBD1 (6 bases). This CDR3 contains 13 residues. V was trimmed by 6 bases and J by 6 bases, leaving 14 bases between them. Germline CDR1 ENHRY, CDR2 SYGVKD. Here the CDR3 reads CAIRADSLAEAFF. CDR3 nucleotide sequence: TGTGCCATCAGAGCGGACAGCTTAGCTGAAGCTTTCTTT.